This T cell receptor (beta chain) stems from a study of blood T cells in healthy people across ages. Combining a sample-barcoded 5' primer with a J-beta primer mix, a second PCR ran for 7 to 11 cycles. A tag from a template-switch adaptor with 12 random nucleotides marked each cDNA molecule. Individual samples furnished no less than 2.5 million CDR3-containing paired-end reads apiece. TCRdb used MiXCR to reprocess the 5' RACE reads, holding one entry per CDR3 protein. Here the sample spans more than 800,000 distinct CDR3 sequences, under 55% being singletons. Per sample, no less than 5 micrograms of total RNA were extracted. Concerning this clonotype: The antigen is unknown.

General study results and limits: From one million sequenced T cells, diversity estimates were lower bounds.

The CDR3 has 16 residues. Between the trimmed V and J ends, which lost 5 bases and 4 bases, there was a span of 20 bases. Germline V gives CDR1 SGHTA, CDR2 FQGNSA. The TCR sequence derives from an older woman in good health. Sequencing used blood. The rearrangement uses TRBV7-2 and TRBJ1-2; D is ambiguous. The CDR3 region is CASSRVGVGVGYGYTF. The DNA for the CDR3 is TGTGCCAGCAGCCGGGTGGGTGTAGGTGTGGGCTATGGCTACACCTTC.